The next 25 T cell receptor beta chains were all read from a single sample in a study of T cell changes during pregnancy in multiple sclerosis. Method: immunoSEQ multiplex PCR; TCRdb's copy keeps in-frame clones and lacks some. Here the sample spans some 40,000 clones, about 89% being singletons. The starting material was CD4+ T cells from peripheral blood mononuclear cells, obtained in the first trimester of pregnancy. All receptors come from a female donor with multiple sclerosis, enrolled in a pregnancy study.

DNA of the CDR3: TGTGCCAGCAGCGGTTACGGCCGGGGGAACGAGCAGTACTTC. Encoded protein: CASSGYGRGNEQYF. The chain uses TRBV5-6 and TRBJ2-7; perhaps TRBD2 as D (6 bases). The CDR3 has 14 amino acids. With 4 bases removed from V and 5 bases from J, the gap between germline ends came to 16 bases. Germline CDR1 and CDR2: SGHDT and YYEEEE.

This sequence joins TRBV6-1 and TRBJ1-5, with 7 bases lining up with TRBD1. This CDR3 comprises 13 residues. The V gene's germline CDR1 is MNHNS and CDR2 SASEGT. V shed 2 bases and J 12 bases; nucleotides not matched to a gene: 7. The CDR3 bases are TGTGCCAGCAGTGAATGGGTAAGGACAGGCCAGCATTTT. This encodes CASSEWVRTGQHF.

V is TRBV28 and J is TRBJ2-7; TRBD1 matches at 9 bases. This CDR3 spans 16 amino acids. Germline CDR1 and CDR2: MDHEN and SYDVKM. V was clipped by 3 bases and J by 2 bases; unmatched bases: 8. Here the CDR3 DNA reads TGTGCCAGCAGTTTGCCCGGGACAGGGCACACCTACGAGCAGTACTTC. This gives the protein CASSLPGTGHTYEQYF. Using reference TRBV28 and TRBJ2-7 for the parts outside the CDR3, the full variable domain is DVKVTQSSRYLVKRTGEKVFLECVQDMDHENMFWYRQDPGLGLRLIYFSYDVKMKEKGDIPEGYSVSREKKERFSLILESASTNQTSMYLCASSLPGTGHTYEQYFGPGTRLTVT.

In its sample, this clone was seen a few times. The V call is TRBV29-1, the J call TRBJ1-1, with D perhaps matching TRBD1 (5 bases). V lost 8 bases and J lost 1, with 14 bases in between. The CDR3 has 13 residues. Germline values: CDR1 SQVTM, CDR2 ANQGSEA. CDR3 protein: CSPVMGPNTEAFF. Here the CDR3 DNA reads TGCAGCCCCGTCATGGGGCCGAACACTGAAGCTTTCTTT.

This chain links TRBV11-2 with TRBJ1-1; the D is unclear. There are 14 residues in the CDR3. Germline V CDR1 and CDR2: SGHAT, FQNNGV. V lost 3 bases, J lost 2 bases, and 10 bases lay in between. The CDR3 loop is CASSLSGGNTEAFF. The CDR3 DNA follows: TGTGCCAGCAGCTTGAGTGGCGGAAACACTGAAGCTTTCTTT.

The J gene is TRBJ2-6, the V gene TRBV7-2, with D possibly matching TRBD1 (5 bases). CDR1 and CDR2 from the germline V gene are SGHTA and FQGNSA. Trimming took 5 bases from V and 4 from J, leaving 12 bases between them. This CDR3 comprises 15 residues. Written as DNA, the CDR3 is TGTGCCAGCAGCCCAGGTGGGGCCGGGGCCAACGTCCTGACTTTC. Residues: CASSPGGAGANVLTF. Looking up the rest from reference TRBV7-2 and TRBJ2-6 gives the full variable domain: GAGVSQSPSNKVTEKGKDVELRCDPISGHTALYWYRQSLGQGLEFLIYFQGNSAPDKSGLPSDRFSAERTGGSVSTLTIQRTQQEDSAVYLCASSPGGAGANVLTFGAGSRLTVL.

This chain links TRBV18 with TRBJ2-7; the match to TRBD1 covers 8 bases. In germline, CDR1 is KGHSH, CDR2 LQKENI. The CDR3 extends over 13 amino acids. Trimming took 5 bases from V and 3 from J; bases not matched to a gene: 3. CDR3 DNA: TGTGCCAGCTCAAGGGACAGGATCTACGAGCAGTACTTC. This sequence encodes CASSRDRIYEQYF.

The CDR3 coding sequence is TGCGCCAGCAGCTTGTCCGTGGGGGGTTCCGGGGAGCTGTTTTTT. It specifies CASSLSVGGSGELFF. The chain recombines TRBV5-1 with TRBJ2-2, with D possibly being TRBD2 (6 bases). Germline CDR1 reads SGHRS; CDR2 reads YFSETQ. The CDR3 is 15 residues long. V was trimmed by 1 base and J by 6 bases, leaving 13 bases between them. The full variable domain, its missing parts supplied by reference TRBV5-1 and TRBJ2-2, is KAGVTQTPRYLIKTRGQQVTLSCSPISGHRSVSWYQQTPGQGLQFLFEYFSETQRNKGNFPGRFSGRQFSNSRSEMNVSTLELGDSALYLCASSLSVGGSGELFFGEGSRLTVL.

The chain links TRBV5-1 to TRBJ2-7; 7 bases line up with TRBD1. This CDR3 spans 14 amino acids. Germline lookup yields CDR1 SGHRS and CDR2 YFSETQ. V shed 6 bases and J 0 bases; nucleotides not matched to a gene: 6. The DNA of the CDR3 is TGCGCCAGCACCCGGGACAGCCTCTCCTACGAGCAGTACTTC. Protein product: CASTRDSLSYEQYF. Using reference TRBV5-1 and TRBJ2-7 for the parts outside the CDR3, the full variable domain is KAGVTQTPRYLIKTRGQQVTLSCSPISGHRSVSWYQQTPGQGLQFLFEYFSETQRNKGNFPGRFSGRQFSNSRSEMNVSTLELGDSALYLCASTRDSLSYEQYFGPGTRLTVT.

This chain joins TRBV6-5 and TRBJ1-1; 11 bases agree with TRBD1. Germline V gene lookup returns CDR1 MNHEY and CDR2 SVGAGI. J gave up 11 bases and V 4 bases, and 6 bases lay outside the gene matches. The CDR3 covers 13 residues. The DNA for the CDR3 is TGTGCCAGCAGTTCGCGGACAGGGGGCTTCGCTTTCTTT. This translates into CASSSRTGGFAFF.

The gene calls are TRBV7-2 and TRBJ1-2; 11 nucleotides line up with TRBD1. V shed 5 bases, J shed 12 bases, and the junction held 11 bases outside the gene matches. Germline V gives CDR1 SGHTA, CDR2 FQGNSA. The CDR3 has 14 residues. Here the CDR3 reads CASSDSGQGGINTF. CDR3 coding DNA: TGTGCCAGCAGCGACTCGGGACAGGGGGGGATTAACACCTTC.

This sequence joins TRBV18 and TRBJ1-1, with D possibly being TRBD1 (5 bases). Germline loops: CDR1 KGHSH, CDR2 LQKENI. The CDR3 runs to 14 residues. Trimming removed 6 bases from V and 1 base from J, with 12 bases in between. Here the CDR3 DNA reads TGTGCCAGCTCCCGGCGGGGCGAGAACACTGAAGCTTTCTTT. Protein product: CASSRRGENTEAFF.

The gene calls are TRBV9 and TRBJ2-2, with D tentatively TRBD1 (5 bases). The ends were cut back, 0 bases at V and 5 bases at J, with 8 bases in the middle. CDR3 length equals 14 residues. Germline assignment: CDR1 SGDLS and CDR2 YYNGEE. The CDR3 DNA reads as TGTGCCAGCAGCGTAGGGGCAGGGACCGGGGAGCTGTTTTTT. It is translated as CASSVGAGTGELFF.

The J gene is TRBJ2-2, the V gene TRBV19; D is perhaps TRBD1 (6 bases). This CDR3 region has 15 residues. Trimming stripped 3 bases from V and 0 bases from J, with 8 bases between. From germline, CDR1 is LNHDA and CDR2 SQIVND (reference sequence). CDR3 coding DNA: TGTGCCAGTAGTATGCAGGGGTCGAACACCGGGGAGCTGTTTTTT. Protein sequence: CASSMQGSNTGELFF.

The chain employs TRBV29-1 and TRBJ2-7; 9 nucleotides line up with TRBD2. After removal of 5 bases from V and 8 bases from J, the junction contained 4 bases not matched to a gene. The CDR3 covers 11 residues. Germline CDR1 SQVTM, CDR2 ANQGSEA. DNA of the CDR3: TGCAGCGTTAGACTAGCGGATAAGCAGTACTTC. It is translated as CSVRLADKQYF.

The chain couples TRBV7-2 to TRBJ2-3, with 9 bases lining up with TRBD1. CDR1 and CDR2 from the germline V gene are SGHTA and FQGNSA. The CDR3 covers 20 residues. J gave up 5 bases and V 0 bases, and 18 bases lay outside the gene matches. As DNA, the CDR3 is TGTGCCAGCAGCTTAGCTGGGACAGGGACCATCCCCACCCTCCGAGATACGCAGTATTTT. Protein: CASSLAGTGTIPTLRDTQYF.

The gene calls are TRBV28 and TRBJ2-6; 7 nucleotides align to TRBD1. Germline V lookup: CDR1 MDHEN, CDR2 SYDVKM. This CDR3 is 17 amino acids long. Germline trimming cut 6 bases from V and 0 bases from J; bases unmatched to any gene: 8. Here the CDR3 reads CASRPGGPDSGANVLTF. CDR3 nucleotides: TGTGCCAGCAGACCAGGGGGACCAGACTCTGGGGCCAACGTCCTGACTTTC.

The rearrangement links TRBV2 to TRBJ2-7; a weak D match, TRBD1 (5 bases). The V gene lost 8 bases and the J gene lost 0 bases, with 14 bases spanning the gap. The CDR3 consists of 14 residues. Germline V gives CDR1 SNHLY, CDR2 FYNNEI. The CDR3 DNA reads as TGTGCCAGCGGTACGACAGTGATCTCCTACGAGCAGTACTTC. This encodes CASGTTVISYEQYF.

This chain connects TRBV7-2 to TRBJ1-3, with TRBD1 as a possible D gene (5 bases). This CDR3 is built from 16 residues. CDR1 is SGHTA, CDR2 FQGNSA, per germline. V shed 5 bases and J shed 1 base, with 15 bases lying between them. The CDR3 sequence is CASSAGLRTSGNTIYF. CDR3 nucleotide sequence: TGTGCCAGCAGCGCGGGACTTAGGACGTCTGGAAACACCATATATTTT.

The V gene is TRBV9, the J gene TRBJ2-2, with a tentative D call TRBD2 (5 bases). With 0 bases removed from V and 4 bases from J, the gap between germline ends came to 10 bases. CDR1 is SGDLS and CDR2 is YYNGEE in the germline V gene. The CDR3 runs to 15 residues. The CDR3 DNA reads TGTGCCAGCAGCGTAGACACTCGGGGCACCGGGGAGCTGTTTTTT. Protein product: CASSVDTRGTGELFF.

V and J are TRBV28 and TRBJ2-6, with a weak D call TRBD1 (6 bases). The CDR3 extends over 18 amino acids. The germline CDR1 and CDR2 sequences are MDHEN and SYDVKM. The V end lost 2 bases, the J end lost 4 bases, and 18 bases lay between the germline ends. CDR3 in amino acids: CASSLSTGIGSGANVLTF. Written as DNA, the CDR3 is TGTGCCAGCAGTTTAAGTACAGGGATAGGATCCGGGGCCAACGTCCTGACTTTC.

The rearrangement links TRBV5-1 to TRBJ2-1; TRBD2 matches at 9 bases. The V segment lost 2 bases and the J segment 9 bases; nucleotides outside the gene matches: 21. This CDR3 has 19 amino acids. The germline V gene encodes CDR1 SGHRS and CDR2 YFSETQ. For the CDR3, the DNA is TGCGCCAGCAGCTTCGGCACTAGCGGGTTATCAAGCGGGATAAGTGAGCAGTTCTTC. Amino acid sequence: CASSFGTSGLSSGISEQFF.

Only one count was recorded for this clone. The rearrangement uses TRBV9 and TRBJ2-3; a weak D match, TRBD1 (6 bases). With 0 bases removed from V and 4 bases from J, the gap between germline ends came to 15 bases. Germline assignment: CDR1 SGDLS and CDR2 YYNGEE. The CDR3 runs to 16 residues. The CDR3 loop is CASSVVHGQGSDTQYF. For the CDR3, the DNA is TGTGCCAGCAGCGTAGTACACGGGCAGGGGTCAGATACGCAGTATTTT.

V and J are TRBV5-6 and TRBJ1-2; 7 positions agree with TRBD1. V shed 3 bases and J 8 bases; nucleotides not matched to a gene: 4. The CDR3 has 12 residues. CDR1 is SGHDT and CDR2 is YYEEEE in the germline V gene. The CDR3: CASSYSGGGYTF. The CDR3 DNA reads as TGTGCCAGCAGCTACTCAGGGGGAGGCTACACCTTC.

The CDR3 protein is CASSDRRGRGLNTEAFF. CDR3 sequence (DNA): TGTGCCAGCAGTGATAGAAGGGGGCGCGGGTTGAACACTGAAGCTTTCTTT. The chain has TRBV6-1 and TRBJ1-1, with 7 bases identical to TRBD1. Losses at the gene ends were 3 bases for V and 0 bases for J; bases not matched to a gene: 10. Germline-derived CDR1 and CDR2 are MNHNS and SASEGT. There are 17 residues in the CDR3.